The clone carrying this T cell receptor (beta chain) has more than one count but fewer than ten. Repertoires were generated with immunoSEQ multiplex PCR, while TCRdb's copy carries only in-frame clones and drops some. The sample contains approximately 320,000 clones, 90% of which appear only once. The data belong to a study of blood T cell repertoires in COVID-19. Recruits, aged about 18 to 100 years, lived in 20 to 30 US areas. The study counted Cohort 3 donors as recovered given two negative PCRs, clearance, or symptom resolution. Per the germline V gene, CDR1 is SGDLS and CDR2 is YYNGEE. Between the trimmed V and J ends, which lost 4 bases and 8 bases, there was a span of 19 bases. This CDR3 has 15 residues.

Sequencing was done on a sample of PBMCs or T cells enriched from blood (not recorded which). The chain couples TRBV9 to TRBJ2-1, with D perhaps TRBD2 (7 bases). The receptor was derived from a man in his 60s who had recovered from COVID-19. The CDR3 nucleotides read TGTGCCAGCAGCTCATGGGGGGGGCCAAGGGATGAGCAGTTCTTC. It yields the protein CASSSWGGPRDEQFF.